These T cell receptor beta chains were read from a single sample in a study of long-term antiretroviral therapy in people with HIV. Libraries were prepared by immunoSEQ multiplex PCR; TCRdb keeps only in-frame clonotypes and omits some of them. Of 12,000 or so clones listed, about 68% are singletons. Sequenced material: unsorted PBMCs, taken less than 3.2 years before starting antiretroviral therapy. These receptors all come from a man aged 35 to 55 with HIV. Both conserved end residues are part of each CDR3. Fields, in order: D gene, clone size, J gene, V gene, CDR3 DNA, CDR3 protein. D genes are given only for firm matches. Clone sizes are given selectively: once, few, many, or a class where the clone is expanded.

-,-,TRBJ2-3,TRBV4-1,TGCGCCAGCAGCCAAGATCAGGTGGGCACAGATACGCAGTATTTT,CASSQDQVGTDTQYF
TRBD2,-,TRBJ2-3,TRBV4-3,TGCGCCAGCAGCCAAGCGGGAGGGCCCTCAGATACGCAGTATTTT,CASSQAGGPSDTQYF
-,-,TRBJ1-5,TRBV27,TGTGCCAGCAGGCCGGGGCTAGGCAATCAGCCCCAGCATTTT,CASRPGLGNQPQHF
TRBD1,-,TRBJ2-4,TRBV14,TGTGCCAGCAGCCAAAGGACAGGGGCCCAGGGAAACATTCAGTACTTC,CASSQRTGAQGNIQYF
-,-,TRBJ1-5,TRBV15,TGTGCCACCAGCAGAGATAGGGGTGGTCAGCCCCAGCATTTT,CATSRDRGGQPQHF
-,-,TRBJ1-2,TRBV7-8,TGTGCCAGCAGCTTAGTCGTCATGCCCCCGGACTATGGCTACACCTTC,CASSLVVMPPDYGYTF
TRBD1,few,TRBJ2-7,TRBV6-5,TGTGCCAGCAGTTACTCGCATACAGGGGGCGTCAACGAGCAGTACTTC,CASSYSHTGGVNEQYF
TRBD2,large,TRBJ2-1,TRBV7-9,TGTGCCAGCAGCTTAGCGAGGGGACTAGCGGGACTTGAGCAGTTCTTC,CASSLARGLAGLEQFF
-,few,TRBJ1-4,TRBV9,TGTGCCAGCAGCGAGAGGGGGGGCACTAATGAAAAACTGTTTTTT,CASSERGGTNEKLFF
TRBD1,-,TRBJ2-7,TRBV30,TGTGCCTGGGCCCGGGACAGCCAGCAGTACTTC,CAWARDSQQYF
TRBD2,-,TRBJ2-3,TRBV9,TGTGCCAGCAGCGCTGGACTAGGGGCAGGGAGTGCAGATACGCAGTATTTT,CASSAGLGAGSADTQYF
-,-,TRBJ2-7,TRBV7-9,TGTGCCAGCAGCTTGCCAGGGTCCTACGAGCAGTACTTC,CASSLPGSYEQYF
TRBD2,few,TRBJ2-2,TRBV18,TGTGCCAGCTCCCTAGCGGACGGGGAGCTGTTTTTT,CASSLADGELFF
-,-,TRBJ1-1,TRBV28,TGTGCCAGCAGTTTAGCCGGTCTAATGGCTGAAGCTTTCTTT,CASSLAGLMAEAFF
-,-,TRBJ1-1,TRBV7-9,TGTGCCAGCAAGAAGGGTAACACTGAAGCTTTCTTT,CASKKGNTEAFF
TRBD2,-,TRBJ2-1,TRBV30,TGTGCCTGGGGTCCACGGGGGGTCTCCTACAATGAGCAGTTCTTC,CAWGPRGVSYNEQFF
TRBD1,-,TRBJ2-5,TRBV27,TGTGCCAGCAGTTTATCCAGATGGGACAGCCAAGAGACCCAGTACTTC,CASSLSRWDSQETQYF
-,-,TRBJ1-1,TRBV9,TGTGCCAGCAGCGTAGATGGGGGTAGCACTGAAGCTTTCTTT,CASSVDGGSTEAFF
TRBD2,-,TRBJ2-7,TRBV9,TGTGCCAGCAGCGGGGGGACTAGCGGGATCTACGAGCAGTACTTC,CASSGGTSGIYEQYF
TRBD2,-,TRBJ2-3,TRBV27,TGTGCCAGCAGTTCCCCCCCGGCTAGCGGGAGCCAGGCGGATACGCAGTATTTT,CASSSPPASGSQADTQYF
-,-,TRBJ1-4,TRBV15,TGTGCCACCAGCAAAGAAGCCTGGACAGACAGATCAACTAATGAAAAACTGTTTTTT,CATSKEAWTDRSTNEKLFF
TRBD2,-,TRBJ2-3,TRBV7-9,TGTGCCAGCAGCGATACCGGGGAGGGTGGGGCAGATACGCAGTATTTT,CASSDTGEGGADTQYF
TRBD2,-,TRBJ2-1,TRBV28,TGTGCCAGCAGTTCTGGACTAGCGGGAGAGCCGAATGAGCAGTTCTTC,CASSSGLAGEPNEQFF
-,once,TRBJ1-5,TRBV7-9,TGTGCCAGCAGCACCGGGGGGGATGGACAGCCCCAGCATTTT,CASSTGGDGQPQHF
TRBD1,few,TRBJ2-2,TRBV4-1,TGCGCCAGCAGCCATGAACCTATGACAGGGGGTATCACCGGGGAGCTGTTTTTT,CASSHEPMTGGITGELFF
TRBD2,-,TRBJ2-3,TRBV9,TGTGCCAGCAGCGTAGCTCTAGCGGGAGAAGATACGCAGTATTTT,CASSVALAGEDTQYF
-,-,TRBJ1-2,TRBV5-3,TGTGCCAGAAGCGACCGACAGGAACTTAACTATGGCTACACCTTC,CARSDRQELNYGYTF
-,few,TRBJ2-2,TRBV4-3,TGCGCCAGCAGCCAAGAGAGGAACCAGATATTCTACCACGGGGCCGGGGAGCTGTTTTTT,CASSQERNQIFYHGAGELFF
-,-,TRBJ2-2,TRBV11-2,TGTGCCAGCAGCTTGGGCACCGGGGAGCTGTTTTTT,CASSLGTGELFF
-,-,TRBJ1-5,TRBV5-6,TGTGCCAGCAGCCTGGACAGAGCGGGGAGCAATCAGCCCCAGCATTTT,CASSLDRAGSNQPQHF
-,-,TRBJ2-7,TRBV29-1,TGCAGCGTTGTGGACGGCTACGAGCAGTACTTC,CSVVDGYEQYF
-,few,TRBJ1-2,TRBV6-5,TGTGCCAGCTCTTGGGAAGGGATAAACGGCTACACCTTC,CASSWEGINGYTF
-,-,TRBJ1-1,TRBV5-1,TGCGCCAGCAGCCCGGGCTTGTTTATGGACACTGAAGCTTTCTTT,CASSPGLFMDTEAFF
TRBD1,few,TRBJ1-5,TRBV5-6,TGTGCCAGCAGCTTAGACAGGGGTGGTGGCAATCAGCCCCAGCATTTT,CASSLDRGGGNQPQHF
TRBD2,-,TRBJ2-7,TRBV11-2,TGTGCCAGCAGCATATCCGGGACTAGTTACGAGCAGTACTTC,CASSISGTSYEQYF
-,-,TRBJ2-7,TRBV19,TGTGCCAGTAGTATAGCCACAGGTCCAAACGAGCAGTACTTC,CASSIATGPNEQYF
-,-,TRBJ1-2,TRBV28,TGTGCCAGCAGTTTGGAAGGAGGCTACACCTTC,CASSLEGGYTF
TRBD2,-,TRBJ2-7,TRBV2,TGTGCCAGCAGGGAAGCGGGAGGGCTCAAGCAGTACTTC,CASREAGGLKQYF
TRBD2,-,TRBJ2-7,TRBV19,TGTGCCACCTCAGTACAGCGGGGCCGGGAGGAGCAGTACTTC,CATSVQRGREEQYF
-,-,TRBJ2-2,TRBV27,TGTGCCAGCAGGCCGGAGTGGGGATTGGGCGGGGAGCTGTTTTTT,CASRPEWGLGGELFF
TRBD1,-,TRBJ2-5,TRBV27,TGTGCCAGCAGCCTTGGACAGGGCGGTGGTGAGACCCAGTACTTC,CASSLGQGGGETQYF
-,-,TRBJ1-1,TRBV7-8,TGTGCCAGCAGCGGAAGCAGGGGGAACACTGAAGCTTTCTTT,CASSGSRGNTEAFF
-,-,TRBJ2-6,TRBV2,TGTGCCACCAAACAGGATCCTGGGGCCAACGTCCTGACTTTC,CATKQDPGANVLTF
-,-,TRBJ2-1,TRBV6-5,TGTGCCAGCAGTTCGTGGGACAATGAGCAGTTCTTC,CASSSWDNEQFF
-,-,TRBJ2-2,TRBV11-3,TGTGCCAGCAGCTTAGCGAGGACGAACACCGGGGAGCTGTTTTTT,CASSLARTNTGELFF
-,-,TRBJ2-7,TRBV7-9,TGTGCCAGCAGCTTTACCCGGGAACACGAGCAGTACTTC,CASSFTREHEQYF
-,-,TRBJ2-7,TRBV27,TGTGCCAGCAGACCAGAGGGGCCCTCCTACGAGCAGTACTTC,CASRPEGPSYEQYF
-,-,TRBJ2-5,TRBV4-2,TGTGCCAGCAGCCAAATCAAAGACTTACAACAGACCCAGTACTTC,CASSQIKDLQQTQYF
TRBD2,few,TRBJ2-7,TRBV28,TGTGCCAGCTGGACGCTCCGGACTAGCGGGAGGTCTGGCGAGCAGTACTTC,CASWTLRTSGRSGEQYF
-,-,TRBJ2-1,TRBV28,TGTGCCAGCAGTTTAACACAGCAGTTCTTC,CASSLTQQFF
-,few,TRBJ2-2,TRBV2,TGTGCCAGCAGTGAAGCGCTGCGGAACACCGGGGAGCTGTTTTTT,CASSEALRNTGELFF
TRBD2,-,TRBJ2-1,TRBV19,TGTGCCAGTAGTATAGTAGCGGGACCTAATGAGCAGTTCTTC,CASSIVAGPNEQFF
-,-,TRBJ1-1,TRBV5-1,TGCGCCAGCAGCTTGGGCGTGAACACTGAAGCTTTCTTT,CASSLGVNTEAFF
-,few,TRBJ1-1,TRBV7-9,TGTGCCAGCAGCTTATTGGCACCAAGGAGGATGAACACTGAAGCTTTCTTT,CASSLLAPRRMNTEAFF